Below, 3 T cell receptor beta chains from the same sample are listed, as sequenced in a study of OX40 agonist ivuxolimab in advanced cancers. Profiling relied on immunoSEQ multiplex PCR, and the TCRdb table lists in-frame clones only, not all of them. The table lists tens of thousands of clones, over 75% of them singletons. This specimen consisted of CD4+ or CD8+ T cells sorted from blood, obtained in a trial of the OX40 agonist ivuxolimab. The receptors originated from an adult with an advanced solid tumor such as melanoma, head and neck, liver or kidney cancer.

The CDR3 nucleotides read TGTGCCAGTAGACGAGACAGGGATCAGCCCCAGCATTTT. It yields the protein CASRRDRDQPQHF. This chain links TRBV19 with TRBJ1-5; 7 bases are a match to TRBD1. Trimming took 6 bases from V and 5 from J; bases not matched to a gene: 4. CDR3 length equals 13 residues. Germline CDR1 and CDR2: LNHDA and SQIVND (reference sequence).

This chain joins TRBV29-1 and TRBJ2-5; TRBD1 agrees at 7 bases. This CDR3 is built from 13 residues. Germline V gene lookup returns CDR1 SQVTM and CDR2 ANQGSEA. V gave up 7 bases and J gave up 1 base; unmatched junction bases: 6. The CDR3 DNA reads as TGCAGCGCGCGAGACAGGGTCCAAGAGACCCAGTACTTC. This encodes CSARDRVQETQYF.

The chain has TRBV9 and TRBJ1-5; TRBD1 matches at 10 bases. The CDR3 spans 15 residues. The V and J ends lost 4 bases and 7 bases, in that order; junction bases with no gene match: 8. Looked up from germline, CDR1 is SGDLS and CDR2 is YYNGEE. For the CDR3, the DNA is TGTGCCAGCAGCCCCGGGACAGGGGCAATACAGCCCCAGCATTTT. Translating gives CASSPGTGAIQPQHF.